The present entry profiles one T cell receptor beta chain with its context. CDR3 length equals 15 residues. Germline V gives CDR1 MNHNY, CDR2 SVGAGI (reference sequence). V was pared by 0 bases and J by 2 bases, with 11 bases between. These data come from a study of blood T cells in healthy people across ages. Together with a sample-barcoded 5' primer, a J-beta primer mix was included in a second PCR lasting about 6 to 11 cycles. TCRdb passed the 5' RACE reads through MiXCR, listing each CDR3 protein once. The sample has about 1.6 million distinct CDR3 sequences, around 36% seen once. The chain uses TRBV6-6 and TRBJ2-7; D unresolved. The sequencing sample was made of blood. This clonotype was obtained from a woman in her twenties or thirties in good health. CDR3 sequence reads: CASSYSAGLAYEQYF. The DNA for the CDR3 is TGTGCCAGCAGTTACTCGGCAGGTTTGGCCTACGAGCAGTACTTC.